Described below is a single TCR beta chain sequence and its context. Its antigen is still unknown. Germline V gene sequence: CDR1 SGHNT, CDR2 YENEEA. The CDR3 is 14 residues long. The ends were cut back, 6 bases at V and 7 bases at J, with 15 bases in the middle. All participating donors were Caucasian adults from Nashville, Tennessee. Sequencing used immunoSEQ multiplex PCR; TCRdb keeps in-frame clones, though not all of them. The table includes around 700,000 clones, about 78% detected once. The data belong to a study of shared clonotypes between healthy human individuals. Points from the study as a whole: Lower generation probabilities were found for non-shared clonotypes than for those shared by all four donors.

The gene calls are TRBV11-3 and TRBJ2-2, with D possibly being TRBD2 (5 bases). The sequence derives from a woman aged 25 to 39 in good health. The material sequenced was memory CD4+ T cells sorted from blood. Subset of the sample: CD45RA-negative fraction. CDR3 amino acids: CASSKFEEGGELFF. The DNA for the CDR3 is TGTGCCAGCAGTAAATTCGAAGAGGGCGGGGAGCTGTTTTTT.